A selection of T cell receptor beta chains follows, all from one sample in a study of blood T cell repertoires in COVID-19. TCRdb's copy holds only in-frame clones and misses some; the assay was immunoSEQ multiplex PCR. The sample has approximately 300,000 clones, around 86% seen once. Source material: peripheral blood. These receptors were collected from a woman aged 45-65 years with acute or convalescent COVID-19. Both conserved end residues are part of each CDR3. A D gene is named only where the DNA matches it firmly. Only part of the rows carry a size: once, few, many, or a class if the clone is expanded.

14	TRBV24-1	.	TRBJ1-1	.	CATRGTGLNTEAFF	TGTGCCACCAGGGGTACAGGGTTGAACACTGAAGCTTTCTTT
16	TRBV18	.	TRBJ1-1	.	CASSPPRRGGGTEAFF	TGTGCCAGCTCACCACCTAGGCGGGGTGGAGGCACTGAAGCTTTCTTT
17	TRBV27	.	TRBJ2-1	TRBD2	CASSVPRLAGGYNEQFF	TGTGCCAGCAGCGTACCACGACTAGCGGGAGGCTACAATGAGCAGTTCTTC
15	TRBV7-2	.	TRBJ1-2	TRBD1	CASRPGTAPNYGYTF	TGTGCCAGCAGACCAGGGACAGCCCCCAACTATGGCTACACCTTC
15	TRBV18	few	TRBJ1-4	.	CASSPRGQGTENKFF	TGTGCCAGCTCACCTCGCGGGCAGGGGACCGAAAATAAGTTTTTT
15	TRBV21-1	.	TRBJ2-7	.	CASSNWTSYNHEQYF	TGTGCCAGCAGCAACTGGACTAGCTATAACCACGAGCAGTACTTC
16	TRBV13	.	TRBJ1-3	TRBD1	CASSRGQGISGNTIYF	TGTGCCAGCAGCAGGGGGCAGGGTATCTCTGGAAACACCATATATTTT
14	TRBV27	few	TRBJ1-5	.	CASSSHRVNQPQHF	TGTGCCAGCAGTTCCCACAGGGTTAACCAGCCCCAGCATTTT
13	TRBV9	.	TRBJ2-7	TRBD2	CASSRGTSDKQYF	TGTGCCAGCAGCCGAGGGACTAGCGATAAGCAGTACTTC
12	TRBV27	.	TRBJ2-7	.	CASSLVGGEQYF	TGTGCCAGCAGTCTGGTAGGAGGAGAGCAGTACTTC
12	TRBV7-9	few	TRBJ2-1	.	CASGRGGNEQFF	TGTGCCAGCGGGAGGGGGGGCAATGAGCAGTTCTTC
17	TRBV7-9	.	TRBJ2-7	TRBD1	CASSLGGVRDRKREQYF	TGTGCCAGCAGCTTAGGGGGAGTTCGGGACAGAAAAAGGGAGCAGTACTTC
15	TRBV5-1	.	TRBJ2-5	TRBD2	CASNSGLAGGETQYF	TGCGCCAGCAACTCGGGACTAGCGGGAGGAGAGACCCAGTACTTC
13	TRBV11-1	once	TRBJ1-1	.	CASSSGLDTEAFF	TGTGCCAGCAGCTCCGGACTTGACACTGAAGCTTTCTTT
15	TRBV2	.	TRBJ1-5	TRBD1	CASRVFDRANQPQHF	TGTGCCAGCAGGGTTTTCGACAGGGCTAATCAGCCCCAGCATTTT